This TCR beta chain was identified in a study of shared clonotypes between healthy human individuals (TCRdb year 2020). Turning to the overall study: The cohort comprised a couple of women and a few men aged 18 to 49 years. Blood TCR repertoires of about 5 healthy adults were deeply sequenced to estimate repertoire size and the extent of clonotype sharing between individuals. Leukapheresis yielded between about 0.94 and 8.9 billion PBMCs per donor. To increase sequencing depth and limit assay-specific biases, different laboratories used diverse techniques to prepare libraries and sequence TCR repertoires. For each donor, CD4 naive and CD4 memory were each run on three plates, CD8 naive on two plates, and CD8 memory on one plate.

General study outcomes and caveats: Compared with non-shared clonotypes, clonotypes shared by all four sorted-subset donors had higher generation probabilities. Sampling was restricted to blood, and TCR repertoires in tissue are likely to differ from TCR repertoires in blood. When a few donors were compared, the shared fraction of clonotypes was around 5% for naive CD4, over 3% for naive CD8, about 2.5% for memory CD4, and about 0.36% for memory CD8. Rarefaction of sorted-subset datasets indicated incomplete sequencing despite the large sequencing depth. Estimated clonotype richness was generally larger for naive than for memory subsets. Pairwise subsampling indicated that sequencing depth was expected to affect the degree of clonotype sharing among donors. Because the study included only a small number of donors, the genetic and exposure-history diversity represented was limited.

TCR CDR3 regions were amplified from genomic DNA by multiplex PCR using the deep immunoSEQ assay. Genomic DNA extracted from each cell subset was distributed evenly over all wells of several immunoSEQ 96-well plates, and each plate served as one replicate. For sorted subsets, each replicate PCR was loaded with about 0.2 ug genomic DNA, equivalent to 25,000 to 35,000 T cell genomes. Purified libraries were quantified with a Qubit 3.0 fluorometer, sized on a Bioanalyzer 2100, and re-quantified with the KAPA Library Quantification kit. Each immunoSEQ 96-well plate was sequenced on its own single-read 150-cycle Illumina NextSeq 550 flow cell. Per the original workflow: The immunoSEQ output contained only junctional sequences without quality scores, so filtering could not match that applied to full-length reads. Sequences were annotated with PyIR, a Python wrapper for IgBLAST v1.9, using IMGT germline references to assign V/J genes and CDR3. Any read was removed if the V/J assignment was weak (E-value above 1e-6), the CDR3 was missing, or the read contained stop codons, out-of-frame junctions, or ambiguous translated residues. V3J clonotypes were defined by identical inferred V gene, J gene, and CDR3 amino acid sequence. To compute the percentage overlap between repertoires, the number of shared unique clonotypes was divided by the size of the smaller repertoire. Three approaches were used to assess repertoire richness: RTK rarefaction, the Chao1 estimator, and Recon v2.1 estimates of unobserved clonotypes. Generation probabilities for all TCRbeta clonotypes obtained by the gDNA method from four donors were computed using OLGA. As stored in TCRdb, this immuneACCESS dataset retains in-frame rearrangements with V and J assigned. A fraction of the clones does not appear; measured against another copy, unresolved V genes explain less than half of the discrepancy, and the remainder lacks a known reason. For V, J and clone size, that table is used; D and trimming come from the DNA. The sample table records about 2.1 million clones; approximately 92% of these occur just once. More than 1.5% of the sample is in the top ten clones.

The germline V gene (reference sequence) gives CDR1 as SEHNR and CDR2 as FQNEAQ. V is reduced by 0 bases and J by 0 bases, leaving a spacing of 2 bases between them. The cysteine opens and the phenylalanine closes a CDR3 of 13 amino acids. Here the CDR3 DNA is all that survives: 39 bases in frame from base 1. This clone is a singleton in its sample. Its antigen remains unidentified. Per-base qualities were not stored, and no clone one base away is much larger. The same CDR3 is also encoded by other DNA sequences in this sample. For the CD8 naive samples, CD45RO-negative cells were positively selected for CCR7, yielding a CD45RA+CCR7+ population from which TemRA cells were excluded. Donors were healthy HIV-negative adults with no recently reported acute infections or vaccinations. Every donor was a Caucasian adult living in Nashville, Tennessee, USA. After blood collection by leukapheresis, PBMCs were isolated using Ficoll-Histopaque density gradient centrifugation and then cryopreserved in the vapor phase of liquid nitrogen. Analytical flow cytometry was used to check the purity and quantity of every magnetically sorted T cell population. Genomic DNA was isolated from each sorted fraction and quantified by UV absorbance on a Nanodrop 2000c.

The chain is encoded by TRBV7-9 joined to TRBJ1-2; the D gene identity is not certain. This receptor was identified in a man younger than 35 in good health. Some clones in this sample may be carry-over from other donors' samples. Material for sequencing was naive CD8+ T cells from PBMCs. The cell subset or site label of this sample denotes: CD45RA+CCR7+. At the DNA level, the sequence is TGTGCCAGCAGCTTAGCGGCTAACTATGGCTACACCTTC. Its coded protein is CASSLAANYGYTF.